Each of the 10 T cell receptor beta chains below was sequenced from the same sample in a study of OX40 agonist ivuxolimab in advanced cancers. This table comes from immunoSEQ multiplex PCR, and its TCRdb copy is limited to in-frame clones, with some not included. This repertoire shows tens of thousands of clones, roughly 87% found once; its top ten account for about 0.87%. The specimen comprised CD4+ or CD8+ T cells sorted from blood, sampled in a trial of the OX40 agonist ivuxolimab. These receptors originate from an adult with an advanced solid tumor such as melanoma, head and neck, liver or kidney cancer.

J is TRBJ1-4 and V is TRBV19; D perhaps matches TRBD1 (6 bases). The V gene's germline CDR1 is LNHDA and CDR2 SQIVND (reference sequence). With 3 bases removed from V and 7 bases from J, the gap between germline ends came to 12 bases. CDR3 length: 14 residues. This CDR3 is CASSMAGTSEKLFF. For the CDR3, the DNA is TGTGCCAGTAGTATGGCAGGGACAAGTGAAAAACTGTTTTTT.

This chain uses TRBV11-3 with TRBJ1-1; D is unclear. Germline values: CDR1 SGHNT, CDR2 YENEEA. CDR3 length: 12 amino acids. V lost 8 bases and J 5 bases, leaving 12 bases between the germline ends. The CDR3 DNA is TGTGCCAGCGGACTTTTAAGGACTGAAGCTTTCTTT. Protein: CASGLLRTEAFF.

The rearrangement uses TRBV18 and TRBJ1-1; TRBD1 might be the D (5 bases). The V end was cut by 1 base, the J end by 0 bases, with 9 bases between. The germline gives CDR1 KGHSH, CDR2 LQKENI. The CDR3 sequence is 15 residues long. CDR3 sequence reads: CASSPQGSMNTEAFF. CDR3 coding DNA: TGTGCCAGCTCACCACAGGGGTCTATGAACACTGAAGCTTTCTTT.

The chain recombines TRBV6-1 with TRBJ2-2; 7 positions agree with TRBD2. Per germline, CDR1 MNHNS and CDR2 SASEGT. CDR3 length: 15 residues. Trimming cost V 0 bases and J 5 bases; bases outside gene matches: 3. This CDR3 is CASSEAAGATGELFF. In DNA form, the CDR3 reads TGTGCCAGCAGTGAAGCGGCGGGAGCAACCGGGGAGCTGTTTTTT.

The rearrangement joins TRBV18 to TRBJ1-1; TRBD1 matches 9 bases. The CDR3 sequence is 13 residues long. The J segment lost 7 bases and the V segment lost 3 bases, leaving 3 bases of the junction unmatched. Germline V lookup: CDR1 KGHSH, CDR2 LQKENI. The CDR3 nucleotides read TGTGCCAGCTCACCCCGGACAGGGGATGAAGCTTTCTTT. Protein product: CASSPRTGDEAFF.

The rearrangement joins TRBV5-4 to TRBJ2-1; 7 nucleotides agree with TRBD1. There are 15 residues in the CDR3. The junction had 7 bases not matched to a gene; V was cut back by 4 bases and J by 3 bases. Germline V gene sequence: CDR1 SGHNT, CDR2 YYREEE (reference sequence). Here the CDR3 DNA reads TGTGCCAGCAGCAAACAGGGGTCTCGCTACAATGAGCAGTTCTTC. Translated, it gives CASSKQGSRYNEQFF.

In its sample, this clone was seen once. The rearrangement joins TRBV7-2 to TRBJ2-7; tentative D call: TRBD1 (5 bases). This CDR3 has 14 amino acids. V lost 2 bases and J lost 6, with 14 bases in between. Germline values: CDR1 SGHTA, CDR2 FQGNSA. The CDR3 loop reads CASSLWTPSPEQYF. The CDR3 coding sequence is TGTGCCAGCAGCTTATGGACACCGTCCCCCGAGCAGTACTTC.

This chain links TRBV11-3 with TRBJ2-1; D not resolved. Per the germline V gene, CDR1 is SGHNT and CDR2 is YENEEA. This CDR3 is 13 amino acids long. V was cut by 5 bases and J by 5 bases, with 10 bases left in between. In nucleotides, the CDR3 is TGTGCCAGCAGCCCTTTCCGGAACAATGAGCAGTTCTTC. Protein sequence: CASSPFRNNEQFF.

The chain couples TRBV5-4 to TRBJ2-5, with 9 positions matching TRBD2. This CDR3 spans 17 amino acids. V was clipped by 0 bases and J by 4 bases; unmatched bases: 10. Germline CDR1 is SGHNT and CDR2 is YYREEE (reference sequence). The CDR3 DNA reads TGTGCCAGCAGCTTGGCCGTTATGCGGGGGGGCGGAGAGACCCAGTACTTC. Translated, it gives CASSLAVMRGGGETQYF.

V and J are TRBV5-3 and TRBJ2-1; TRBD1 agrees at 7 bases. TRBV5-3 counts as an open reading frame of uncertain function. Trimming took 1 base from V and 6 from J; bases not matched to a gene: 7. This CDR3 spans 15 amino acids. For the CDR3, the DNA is TGTGCCAGAAGCTTGTTCGGGACAGACTTCAATGAGCAGTTCTTC. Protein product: CARSLFGTDFNEQFF.